The 15 T cell receptor beta chains reported below all come from one sample, sequenced in a study of vaccination and CD4 T cells after COVID-19. Treatment described: approximately nine-day PBMC culture with coronavirus spike peptide pools or control peptides (ViraFEST assay). Their specific antigens are unknown. Sequence data for DNA of cultured CD4+ T cells were generated by the Oncomine TCR Beta short-read assay. TCRdb analysed the PCR reads with MiXCR anew, one entry per CDR3 protein. The sample yields 8,000 to 10,000 distinct CDR3 sequences, about 59% seen once. The specimen was CD4+ T cells from blood, cultured in vitro. The receptors here all came from a human donor who had recovered from COVID-19.

The chain joins TRBV2 to TRBJ2-2; no firm D call. Germline values: CDR1 SNHLY, CDR2 FYNNEI. V lost 4 bases and J lost 6, with 12 bases in between. This CDR3 is 14 amino acids long. Here the CDR3 reads CASSVGISPGELFF. Written as DNA, the CDR3 is TGTGCCAGCAGTGTGGGGATCTCTCCCGGGGAGCTGTTTTTT.

The chain links TRBV7-9 to TRBJ2-3; tentatively, D is TRBD1 (6 bases). V dropped 2 bases and J dropped 3 bases, with 15 bases sitting between them. This CDR3 spans 16 amino acids. CDR1 SEHNR and CDR2 FQNEAQ come from the germline V gene (reference sequence). CDR3 DNA sequence: TGTGCCAGCAGCTTAATGGGCAGGGGCCTGACAGATACGCAGTATTTT. Protein: CASSLMGRGLTDTQYF.

J is TRBJ2-7 and V is TRBV20-1, with 8 bases identical to TRBD2. This CDR3 has 13 amino acids. J was trimmed by 6 bases and V by 6 bases; bases with no gene match: 10. Per germline, CDR1 DFQATT and CDR2 SNEGSKA (reference sequence). In DNA form, the CDR3 reads TGCAGTGCCTTTTCCGCCCGGGGGGGCGAGCAGTACTTC. The encoded protein is CSAFSARGGEQYF.

By share, this clonotype ranks as medium-sized. This chain joins TRBV7-9 and TRBJ1-2, with D possibly TRBD1 on 5 matching bases. The V gene's germline CDR1 is SEHNR and CDR2 FQNEAQ (reference sequence). The V end was cut by 7 bases, the J end by 4 bases, with 19 bases between. The CDR3 runs to 15 residues. The CDR3 DNA reads TGTGCCAGCAATCCCCGGGGAGGGGAACTCTATGGCTACACCTTC. Its protein product is CASNPRGGELYGYTF.

The chain has TRBV20-1 and TRBJ2-3; no clear D gene. CDR3 length: 14 residues. The germline gives CDR1 DFQATT, CDR2 SNEGSKA (reference sequence). Trimming removed 6 bases from V and 0 bases from J, with 13 bases in between. CDR3: CSAQTDQSTDTQYF. CDR3 nucleotides: TGCAGTGCCCAAACGGACCAAAGCACAGATACGCAGTATTTT.

This rearrangement joins TRBV20-1 to TRBJ1-2; 7 nucleotides match TRBD1. J was trimmed by 1 base and V by 3 bases; bases with no gene match: 11. The germline gives CDR1 DFQATT, CDR2 SNEGSKA (reference sequence). This CDR3 has 16 residues. The CDR3 here is CSARTTGQAFNYGYTF. CDR3 sequence (DNA): TGCAGTGCTAGGACGACCGGACAGGCGTTTAACTATGGCTACACCTTC.

This clonotype rates as medium-sized. The V call is TRBV29-1, the J call TRBJ1-2, with TRBD1 matching over 9 bases. The J segment lost 6 bases and the V segment lost 7 bases, leaving 12 bases of the junction unmatched. Germline assignment: CDR1 SQVTM and CDR2 ANQGSEA. The CDR3 covers 14 residues. The CDR3 region is CSAARIGQGNGYTF. The CDR3 DNA reads TGCAGCGCCGCAAGGATAGGACAGGGGAATGGCTACACCTTC.

The chain has TRBV9 and TRBJ2-3; D gene ambiguous. The V end lost 3 bases, the J end lost 3 bases, and 11 bases lay between the germline ends. The V gene's germline CDR1 is SGDLS and CDR2 YYNGEE. This CDR3 is built from 14 residues. CDR3 region: CASSERVATDTQYF. The CDR3 nucleotides read TGTGCCAGCAGCGAAAGAGTAGCAACAGATACGCAGTATTTT.

The gene calls are TRBV10-3 and TRBJ2-3, with TRBD2 matching 9 bases. CDR3 size: 16 residues. Trimming removed 11 bases from V and 0 bases from J; junction bases left unmatched: 12. Looked up from germline, CDR1 is ENHRY and CDR2 is SYGVKD. Here the CDR3 DNA reads TGTGCCGCCGAAAGCGGGAGGTCCTCTAGCACAGATACGCAGTATTTT. Protein product: CAAESGRSSSTDTQYF.

The rearrangement joins TRBV20-1 to TRBJ1-1; maybe TRBD1 (5 bases). The CDR3 consists of 12 residues. Germline-derived CDR1 and CDR2 are DFQATT and SNEGSKA (reference sequence). The V end was cut by 4 bases, the J end by 6 bases, with 12 bases between. CDR3 nucleotide sequence: TGCAGTGCTACCGACAGCTACCCTGAAGCTTTCTTT. Its protein is CSATDSYPEAFF.

The rearrangement links TRBV20-1 to TRBJ1-4; D uncertain. The V end was cut by 8 bases, the J end by 4 bases, with 14 bases between. Germline-derived CDR1 and CDR2 are DFQATT and SNEGSKA (reference sequence). There are 13 residues in the CDR3. CDR3 sequence (DNA): TGCAGTTCAAAGGACGGCTTTAATGAAAAACTGTTTTTT. Its protein product is CSSKDGFNEKLFF.

The chain uses TRBV6-5 and TRBJ2-1, with 10 bases aligning to TRBD1. The germline gives CDR1 MNHEY, CDR2 SVGAGI. There are 15 residues in the CDR3. With 0 bases clipped from V and 12 bases from J, the junction kept 8 bases outside the gene matches. CDR3 sequence (DNA): TGTGCCAGCAGTTACTCCCGGGACAGGGGAGTGGGGCAGTTCTTC. It specifies CASSYSRDRGVGQFF.

Notes on this clonotype: A much more abundant neighbour one base away suggests this may be a read error. This sequence joins TRBV7-2 and TRBJ1-5; D is ambiguous. CDR3 size: 13 residues. Germline CDR1 reads SGHTA; CDR2 reads FQGNSA. The germline V and J ends were trimmed by 8 bases and 2 bases, with 10 bases remaining between them. CDR3 nucleotides: TGTGCCAGCGCGGCCCGGGGCAATCAGCCCCAGCATTTT. This sequence encodes CASAARGNQPQHF.

The rearrangement links TRBV18 to TRBJ1-5; D not certain. Deletions cut 0 bases from V and 7 bases from J, with 10 bases between. This CDR3 has 14 residues. CDR1 is KGHSH, CDR2 LQKENI, per germline. The CDR3 nucleotides read TGTGCCAGCTCACCACCCGCATCTCGACAGCCCCAGCATTTT. Encoded protein: CASSPPASRQPQHF.

This chain joins TRBV11-3 and TRBJ2-3; D is perhaps TRBD2 (8 bases). The CDR3 has 17 amino acids. The germline V gene encodes CDR1 SGHNT and CDR2 YENEEA. V was shortened by 5 bases and J by 0 bases, with 18 bases between the two germline ends. CDR3 amino acids: CASSRSGGTVSTDTQYF. The CDR3 DNA reads TGTGCCAGCAGCCGCTCGGGGGGGACAGTTAGCACAGATACGCAGTATTTT.